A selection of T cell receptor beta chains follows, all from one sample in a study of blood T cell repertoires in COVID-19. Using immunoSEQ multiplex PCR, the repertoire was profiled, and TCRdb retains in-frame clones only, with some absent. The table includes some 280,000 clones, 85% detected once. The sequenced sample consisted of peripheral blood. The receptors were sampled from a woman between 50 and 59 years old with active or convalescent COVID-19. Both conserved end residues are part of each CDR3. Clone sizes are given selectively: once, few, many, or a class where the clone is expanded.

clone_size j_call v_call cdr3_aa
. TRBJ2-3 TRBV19 CASSSSRTSGRADTQYF
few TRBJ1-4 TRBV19 CASSISRQGGREKLFF
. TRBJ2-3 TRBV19 CASSIPLFGGMQDTQYF
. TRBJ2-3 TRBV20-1 CSVPTSDTQYF
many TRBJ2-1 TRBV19 CASTIGLAGVNEQFF
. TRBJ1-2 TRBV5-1 CASSLTGVYGYTF
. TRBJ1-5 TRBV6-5 CASSLTGQVQPQHF
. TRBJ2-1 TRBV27 CASSLFAGLSNEQFF
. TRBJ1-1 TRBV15 CATSRDRGDSPFF
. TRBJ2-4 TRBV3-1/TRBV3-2 CASSQDLAGGDIQYF
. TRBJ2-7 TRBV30 CAWKGDSYEQYF
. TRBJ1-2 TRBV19 CASSISGGYTF
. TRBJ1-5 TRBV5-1 CASSLAGTGGQGPQHF
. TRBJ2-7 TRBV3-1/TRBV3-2 CASSQEMLGGEQYF
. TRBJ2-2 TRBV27 CASSSQRVAGGSFTGELFF
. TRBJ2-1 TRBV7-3 CASSFGTRGGEQFF
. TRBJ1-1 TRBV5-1 CASSSGQGWTEAFF
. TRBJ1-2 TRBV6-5 CASSYVRTPYGYTF
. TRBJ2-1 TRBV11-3 CASSLDSASGSNEQFF
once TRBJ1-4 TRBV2 CASSEAGGYEKLFF
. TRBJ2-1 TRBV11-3 CASSYSNNEQFF
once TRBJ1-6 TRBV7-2 CASSQGANGSGSPLHF
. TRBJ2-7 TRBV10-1 CASSERRESVQYF
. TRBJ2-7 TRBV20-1 CSARFGGGQYF
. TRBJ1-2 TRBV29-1 CSVGGEDGYTF
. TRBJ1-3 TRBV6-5 CASSLGGVGNTIYF
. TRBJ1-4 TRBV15 CATSPLGGSANEKLFF
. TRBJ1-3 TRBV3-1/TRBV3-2 CASSPDTPGTGNTIYF
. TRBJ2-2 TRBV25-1 CASSGPGTDYTGELFF
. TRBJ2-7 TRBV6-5 CASSTGQGSYEQYF
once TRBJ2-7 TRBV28 CASSPRFRDEQYF
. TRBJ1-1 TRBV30 CAWSYWDRVDTEAFF
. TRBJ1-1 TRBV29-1 CSVEMGGVTEAFF
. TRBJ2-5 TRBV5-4 CASSLGAGGFELQETQYF
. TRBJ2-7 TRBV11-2 CASSLDTLRGYEQYF
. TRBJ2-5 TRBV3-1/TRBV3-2 CATAPGLQETQYF
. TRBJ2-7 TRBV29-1 CSGGAGHEQYF
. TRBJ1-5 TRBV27 CASSPGTGVGQPQHF
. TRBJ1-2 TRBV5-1 CASSTALGDRTNYGYTF
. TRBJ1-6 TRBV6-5 CASSRVDSSNSPLHF